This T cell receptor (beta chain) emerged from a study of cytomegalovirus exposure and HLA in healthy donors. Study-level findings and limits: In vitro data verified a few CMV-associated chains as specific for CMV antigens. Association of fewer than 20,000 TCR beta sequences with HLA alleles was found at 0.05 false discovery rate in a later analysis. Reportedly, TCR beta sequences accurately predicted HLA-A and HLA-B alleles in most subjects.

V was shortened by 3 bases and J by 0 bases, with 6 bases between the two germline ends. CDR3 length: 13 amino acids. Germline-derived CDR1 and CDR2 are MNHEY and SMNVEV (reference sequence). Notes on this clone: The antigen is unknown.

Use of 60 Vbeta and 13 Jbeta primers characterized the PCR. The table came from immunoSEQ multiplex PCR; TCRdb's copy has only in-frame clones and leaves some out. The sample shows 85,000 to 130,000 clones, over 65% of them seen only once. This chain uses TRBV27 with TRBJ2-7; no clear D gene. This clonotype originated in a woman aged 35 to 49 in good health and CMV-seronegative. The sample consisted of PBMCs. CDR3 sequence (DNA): TGTGCCAGCAGTTTTCAAAACTCCTACGAGCAGTACTTC. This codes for CASSFQNSYEQYF.